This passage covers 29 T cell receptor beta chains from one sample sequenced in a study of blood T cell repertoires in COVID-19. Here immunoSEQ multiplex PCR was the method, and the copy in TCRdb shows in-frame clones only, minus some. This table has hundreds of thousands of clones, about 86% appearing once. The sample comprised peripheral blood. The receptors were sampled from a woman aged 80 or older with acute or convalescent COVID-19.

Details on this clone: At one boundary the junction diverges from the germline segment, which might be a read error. CDR3 coding DNA: TGTGCTAGCAGGCCCGACAGGGAGTTAACCGAAAGCAATCAGCCCCAGCATTTT. It codes for CASRPDRELTESNQPQHF. The chain couples TRBV7-7 to TRBJ1-5; the match to TRBD1 covers 7 bases. The CDR3 has 18 amino acids. Germline loops: CDR1 SSHAT, CDR2 FNYEAQ (reference sequence).

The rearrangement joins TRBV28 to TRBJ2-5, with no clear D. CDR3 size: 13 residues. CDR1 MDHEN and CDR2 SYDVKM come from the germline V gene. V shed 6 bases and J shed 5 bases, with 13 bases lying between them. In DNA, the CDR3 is TGTGCCAGCAGCTTGGCGGTTCCGGAGACCCAGTACTTC. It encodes CASSLAVPETQYF.

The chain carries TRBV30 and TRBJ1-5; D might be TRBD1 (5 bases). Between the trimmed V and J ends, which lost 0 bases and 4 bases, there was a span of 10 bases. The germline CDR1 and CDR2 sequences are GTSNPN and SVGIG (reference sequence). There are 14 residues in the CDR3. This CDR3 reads CAWSVQGGNQPQHF. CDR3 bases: TGTGCCTGGAGTGTGCAGGGAGGGAATCAGCCCCAGCATTTT.

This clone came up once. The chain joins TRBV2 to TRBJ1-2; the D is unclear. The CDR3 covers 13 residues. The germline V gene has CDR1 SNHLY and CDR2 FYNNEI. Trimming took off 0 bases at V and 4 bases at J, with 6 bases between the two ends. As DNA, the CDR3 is TGTGCCAGCAGTGAAGCGGCCCTCTATGGCTACACCTTC. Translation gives CASSEAALYGYTF.

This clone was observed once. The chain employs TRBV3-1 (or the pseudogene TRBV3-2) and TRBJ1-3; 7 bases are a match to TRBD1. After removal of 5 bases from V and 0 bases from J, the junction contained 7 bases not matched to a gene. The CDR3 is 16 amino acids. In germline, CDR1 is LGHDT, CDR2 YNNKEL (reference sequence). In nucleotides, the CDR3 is TGTGCCAGCAGCACCTCGACAGGGACCTCTGGAAACACCATATATTTT. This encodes CASSTSTGTSGNTIYF.

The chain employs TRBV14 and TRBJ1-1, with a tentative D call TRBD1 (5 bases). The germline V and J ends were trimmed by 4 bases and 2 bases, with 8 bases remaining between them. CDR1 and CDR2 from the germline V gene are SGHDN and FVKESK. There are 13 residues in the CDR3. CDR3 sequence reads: CASSLTANTEAFF. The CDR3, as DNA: TGTGCCAGCAGCCTGACAGCCAACACTGAAGCTTTCTTT. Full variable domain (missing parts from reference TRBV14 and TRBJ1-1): EAGVTQFPSHSVIEKGQTVTLRCDPISGHDNLYWYRRVMGKEIKFLLHFVKESKQDESGMPNNRFLAERTGGTYSTLKVQPAELEDSGVYFCASSLTANTEAFFGQGTRLTVV.

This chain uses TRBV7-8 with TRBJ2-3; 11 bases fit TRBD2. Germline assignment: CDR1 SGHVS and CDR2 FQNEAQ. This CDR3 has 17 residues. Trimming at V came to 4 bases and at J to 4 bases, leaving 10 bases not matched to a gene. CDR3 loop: CASSSRLAGRRADTQYF. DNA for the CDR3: TGTGCCAGCAGCTCACGACTAGCGGGGCGGCGGGCAGATACGCAGTATTTT.

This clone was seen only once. In DNA, the CDR3 is TGTGCCAGCAGCCAAGTTGGCGGACTAACAGATACGCAGTATTTT. Its protein is CASSQVGGLTDTQYF. This rearrangement joins TRBV14 to TRBJ2-3, with a possible D match to TRBD2 (6 bases). There are 15 residues in the CDR3. Per the germline V gene, CDR1 is SGHDN and CDR2 is FVKESK. Trimming stripped 1 base from V and 3 bases from J, with 11 bases between.

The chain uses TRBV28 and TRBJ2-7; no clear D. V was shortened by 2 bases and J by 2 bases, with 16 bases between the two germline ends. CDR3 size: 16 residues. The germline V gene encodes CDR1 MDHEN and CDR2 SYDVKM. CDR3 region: CASSLKPLLTPYEQYF. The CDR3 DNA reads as TGTGCCAGCAGTTTAAAACCATTACTTACCCCCTACGAGCAGTACTTC.

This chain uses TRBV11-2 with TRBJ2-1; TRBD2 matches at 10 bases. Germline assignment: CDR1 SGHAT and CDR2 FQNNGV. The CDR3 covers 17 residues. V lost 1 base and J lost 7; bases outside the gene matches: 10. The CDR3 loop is CASSLGASLAGVNEQFF. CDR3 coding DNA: TGTGCCAGCAGCTTAGGGGCGAGCCTAGCGGGGGTGAATGAGCAGTTCTTC. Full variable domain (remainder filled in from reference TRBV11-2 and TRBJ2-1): EAGVAQSPRYKIIEKRQSVAFWCNPISGHATLYWYQQILGQGPKLLIQFQNNGVVDDSQLPKDRFSAERLKGVDSTLKIQPAKLEDSAVYLCASSLGASLAGVNEQFFGPGTRLTVL.

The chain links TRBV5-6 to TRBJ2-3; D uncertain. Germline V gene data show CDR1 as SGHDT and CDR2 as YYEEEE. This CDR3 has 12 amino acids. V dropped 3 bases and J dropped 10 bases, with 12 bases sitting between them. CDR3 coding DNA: TGTGCCAGCAGCTCGCTAGTGCTTGCGCAGTATTTT. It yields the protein CASSSLVLAQYF.

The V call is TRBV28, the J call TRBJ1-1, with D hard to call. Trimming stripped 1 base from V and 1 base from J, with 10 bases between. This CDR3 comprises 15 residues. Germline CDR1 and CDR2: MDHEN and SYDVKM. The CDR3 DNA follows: TGTGCCAGCAGTTTATACGCGGGTGAGAACACTGAAGCTTTCTTT. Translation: CASSLYAGENTEAFF.

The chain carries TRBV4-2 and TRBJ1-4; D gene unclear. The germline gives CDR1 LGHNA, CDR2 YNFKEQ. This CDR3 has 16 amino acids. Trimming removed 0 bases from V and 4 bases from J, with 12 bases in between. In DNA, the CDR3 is TGTGCCAGCAGCCAAGATGTTGGACGGGGTAATGAAAAACTGTTTTTT. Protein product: CASSQDVGRGNEKLFF.

The CDR3 DNA follows: TGTGCCAGCAGTTTCCAGGGGGCGGGAGGCTACACCTTC. Protein product: CASSFQGAGGYTF. The chain couples TRBV12-3 or TRBV12-4 to TRBJ1-2, with 8 bases that match TRBD1. The CDR3 totals 13 residues. V shed 3 bases and J 8 bases; nucleotides not matched to a gene: 5.

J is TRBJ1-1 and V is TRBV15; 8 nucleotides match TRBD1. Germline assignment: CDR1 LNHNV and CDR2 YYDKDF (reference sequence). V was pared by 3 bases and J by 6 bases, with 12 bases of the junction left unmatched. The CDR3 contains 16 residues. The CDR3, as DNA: TGTGCCACCAGCAGTCCCACAGGGGGATGGACCTCTGAAGCTTTCTTT. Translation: CATSSPTGGWTSEAFF. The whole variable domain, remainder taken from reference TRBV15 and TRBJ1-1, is DAMVIQNPRYQVTQFGKPVTLSCSQTLNHNVMYWYQQKSSQAPKLLFHYYDKDFNNEADTPDNFQSRRPNTSFCFLDIRSPGLGDTAMYLCATSSPTGGWTSEAFFGQGTRLTVV.

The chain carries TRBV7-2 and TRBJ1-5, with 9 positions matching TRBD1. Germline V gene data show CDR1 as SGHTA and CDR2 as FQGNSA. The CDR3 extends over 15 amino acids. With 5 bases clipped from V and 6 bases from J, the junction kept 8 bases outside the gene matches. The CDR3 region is CASSVQGARGQPQHF. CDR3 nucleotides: TGTGCCAGCAGCGTACAGGGGGCGAGGGGTCAGCCCCAGCATTTT.

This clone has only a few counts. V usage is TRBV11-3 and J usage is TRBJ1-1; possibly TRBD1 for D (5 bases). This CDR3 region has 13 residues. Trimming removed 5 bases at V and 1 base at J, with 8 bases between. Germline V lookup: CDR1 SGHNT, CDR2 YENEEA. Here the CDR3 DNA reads TGTGCCAGCAGCGGACAAGAGAACACTGAAGCTTTCTTT. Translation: CASSGQENTEAFF. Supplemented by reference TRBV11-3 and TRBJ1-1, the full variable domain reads EAGVVQSPRYKIIEKKQPVAFWCNPISGHNTLYWYLQNLGQGPELLIRYENEEAVDDSQLPKDRFSAERLKGVDSTLKIQPAELGDSAVYLCASSGQENTEAFFGQGTRLTVV.

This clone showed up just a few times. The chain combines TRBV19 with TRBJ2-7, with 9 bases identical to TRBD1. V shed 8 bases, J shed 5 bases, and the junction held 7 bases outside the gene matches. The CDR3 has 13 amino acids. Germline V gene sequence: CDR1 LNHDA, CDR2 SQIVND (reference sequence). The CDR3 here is CASSRDREDEQYF. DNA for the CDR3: TGTGCCAGTTCCCGGGACAGGGAGGACGAGCAGTACTTC. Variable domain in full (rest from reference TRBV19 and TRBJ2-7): DGGITQSPKYLFRKEGQNVTLSCEQNLNHDAMYWYRQDPGQGLRLIYYSQIVNDFQKGDIAEGYSVSREKKESFPLTVTSAQKNPTAFYLCASSRDREDEQYFGPGTRLTVT.

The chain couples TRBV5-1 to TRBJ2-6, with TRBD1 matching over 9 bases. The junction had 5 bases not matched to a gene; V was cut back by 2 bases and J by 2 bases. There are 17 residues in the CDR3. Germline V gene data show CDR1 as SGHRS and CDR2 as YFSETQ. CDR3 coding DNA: TGCGCCAGCAGCTTACTACAGGGGGCGGCTGGGGCCAACGTCCTGACTTTC. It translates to CASSLLQGAAGANVLTF.

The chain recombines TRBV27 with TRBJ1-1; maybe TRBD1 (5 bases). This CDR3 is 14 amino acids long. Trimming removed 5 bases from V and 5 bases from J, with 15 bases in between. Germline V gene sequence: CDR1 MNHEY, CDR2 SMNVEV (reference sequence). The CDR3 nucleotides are TGTGCCAGCAGTCCCTCGGGGAGGGGTACTGAAGCTTTCTTT. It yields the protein CASSPSGRGTEAFF.

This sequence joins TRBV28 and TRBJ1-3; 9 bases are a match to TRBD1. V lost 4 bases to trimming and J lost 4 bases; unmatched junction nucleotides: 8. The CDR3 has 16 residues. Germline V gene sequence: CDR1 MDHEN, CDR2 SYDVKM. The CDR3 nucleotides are TGTGCCAGCAGTTCCGACCCACAGGGGGCGGGAAACACCATATATTTT. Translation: CASSSDPQGAGNTIYF.

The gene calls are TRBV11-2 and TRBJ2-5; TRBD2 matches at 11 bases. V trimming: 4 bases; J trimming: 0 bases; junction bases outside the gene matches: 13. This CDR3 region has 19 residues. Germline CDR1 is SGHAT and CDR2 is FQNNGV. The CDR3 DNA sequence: TGTGCCAGCAGCTCCCCCCCTCAACTAGCGGGGGCCTACCAAGAGACCCAGTACTTC. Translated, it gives CASSSPPQLAGAYQETQYF.

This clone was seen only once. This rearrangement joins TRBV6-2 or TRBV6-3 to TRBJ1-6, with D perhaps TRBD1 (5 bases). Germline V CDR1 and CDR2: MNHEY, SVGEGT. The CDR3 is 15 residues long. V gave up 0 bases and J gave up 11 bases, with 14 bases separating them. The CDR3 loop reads CASSYSIQGTTPLHF. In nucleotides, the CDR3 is TGTGCCAGCAGTTACTCTATCCAGGGAACTACACCCCTCCACTTT.

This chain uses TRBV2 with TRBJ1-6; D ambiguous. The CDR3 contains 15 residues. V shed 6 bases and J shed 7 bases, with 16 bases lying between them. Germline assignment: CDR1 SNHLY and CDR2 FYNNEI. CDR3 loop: CASRPPRTGNSPLHF. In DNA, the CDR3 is TGTGCCAGCAGGCCCCCCCGGACGGGGAATTCACCCCTCCACTTT. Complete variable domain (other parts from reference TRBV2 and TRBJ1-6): EPEVTQTPSHQVTQMGQEVILRCVPISNHLYFYWYRQILGQKVEFLVSFYNNEISEKSEIFDDQFSVERPDGSNFTLKIRSTKLEDSAMYFCASRPPRTGNSPLHFGNGTRLTVT.

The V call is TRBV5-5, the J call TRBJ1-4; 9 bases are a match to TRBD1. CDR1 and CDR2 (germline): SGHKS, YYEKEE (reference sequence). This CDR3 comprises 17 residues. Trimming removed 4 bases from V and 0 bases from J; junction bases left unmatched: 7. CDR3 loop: CASSHRDRASTNEKLFF. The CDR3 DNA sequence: TGTGCCAGCAGCCACCGGGACAGGGCATCAACTAATGAAAAACTGTTTTTT. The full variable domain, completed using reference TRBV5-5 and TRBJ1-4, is DAGVTQSPTHLIKTRGQQVTLRCSPISGHKSVSWYQQVLGQGPQFIFQYYEKEERGRGNFPDRFSARQFPNYSSELNVNALLLGDSALYLCASSHRDRASTNEKLFFGSGTQLSVL.

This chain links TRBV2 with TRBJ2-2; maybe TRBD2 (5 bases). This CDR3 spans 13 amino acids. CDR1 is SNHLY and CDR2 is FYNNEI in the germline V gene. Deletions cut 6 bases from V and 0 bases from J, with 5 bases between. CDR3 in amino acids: CASRGANTGELFF. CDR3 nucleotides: TGTGCCAGCAGGGGAGCGAACACCGGGGAGCTGTTTTTT.

The CDR3 DNA reads TGCGCCAGCAGCTTCACTGAGCAGGGTTCCTACAATGAGCAGTTCTTC. This codes for CASSFTEQGSYNEQFF. This chain links TRBV5-1 with TRBJ2-1, with a weak D call TRBD1 (5 bases). V lost 2 bases and J 1 base, leaving 13 bases between the germline ends. CDR1 SGHRS and CDR2 YFSETQ come from the germline V gene. The CDR3 consists of 16 residues.

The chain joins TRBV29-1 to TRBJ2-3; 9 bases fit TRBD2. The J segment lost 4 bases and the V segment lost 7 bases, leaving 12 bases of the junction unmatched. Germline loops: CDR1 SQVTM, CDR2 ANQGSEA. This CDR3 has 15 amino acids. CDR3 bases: TGCAGCGCTGGGGGGACTAGCCGGGGGTCAGATACGCAGTATTTT. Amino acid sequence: CSAGGTSRGSDTQYF.

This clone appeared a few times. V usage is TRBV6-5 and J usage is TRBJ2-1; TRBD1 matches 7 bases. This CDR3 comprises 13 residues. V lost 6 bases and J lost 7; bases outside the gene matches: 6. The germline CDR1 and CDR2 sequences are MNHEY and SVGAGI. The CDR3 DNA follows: TGTGCCAGCAGCACGACAGGGTTGAATGAGCAGTTCTTC. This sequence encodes CASSTTGLNEQFF.